The 23 T cell receptor beta chains presented below share a single source sample, sequenced in a study of metastatic and nonmetastatic thyroid tumors. TCRdb re-called the PCR reads with MiXCR. This table has about 39,000 clones, roughly 19% appearing once. No treatment of any kind had been given to any patient before thyroid surgery. What was sequenced was blood. These receptors were collected from a female donor with papillary thyroid cancer or a benign thyroid nodule (not recorded which). Some clones in this sample may be carry-over from other donors' samples.

This clone was seen a few times. The chain employs TRBV28 and TRBJ1-1, with D maybe TRBD1 (6 bases). The CDR3 has 16 amino acids. Trimming pared 8 bases from V and 5 bases from J, leaving 24 bases between. Germline lookup yields CDR1 MDHEN and CDR2 SYDVKM. CDR3 loop: CASVVGCDRTRTEAFF. As DNA, the CDR3 is TGTGCCAGCGTGGTTGGGTGTGACAGGACGAGGACTGAAGCTTTCTTT.

A note on this clone: A much larger clone differs by one base, so this may be a read error. The rearrangement joins TRBV20-1 to TRBJ1-1; no clear D gene. Germline CDR1 and CDR2: DFQATT and SNEGSKA (reference sequence). The CDR3 sequence is 11 residues long. CDR3 region: CRRVLNTEAFF. Written as DNA, the CDR3 is TGCAGACGGGTTTTGAACACTGAAGCTTTCTTT.

This clone was counted at least ten times. The chain links TRBV28 to TRBJ1-2, with 7 bases aligning to TRBD1. The CDR3 loop spans 13 amino acids. Germline V gene data show CDR1 as MDHEN and CDR2 as SYDVKM. The junction had 5 bases not matched to a gene; V was cut back by 3 bases and J by 7 bases. CDR3 region: CASSFSTGVGYTF. In nucleotides, the CDR3 is TGTGCCAGCAGTTTTTCCACAGGGGTTGGCTACACCTTC.

By sample share, this clone is hyperexpanded. V gene TRBV6-2 or TRBV6-3 combines with J gene TRBJ1-1; no reliable D call. The CDR3 runs 13 residues. Germline V gives CDR1 MNHEY, CDR2 SVGEGT. Trimming took 2 bases from V and 6 from J, leaving 10 bases between them. The CDR3 sequence is CASSYRGFSEAFF. In DNA form, the CDR3 reads TGTGCCAGCAGTTACCGAGGGTTTTCTGAAGCTTTCTTT.

The V and J genes are TRBV20-1 and TRBJ2-1; D gene unclear. Per germline, CDR1 DFQATT and CDR2 SNEGSKA (reference sequence). With 6 bases removed from V and 3 bases from J, the gap between germline ends came to 9 bases. The CDR3 runs to 12 residues. DNA of the CDR3: TGCAGTGCCAGCGAAAGCTACAATGAGCAGTTCTTC. This sequence encodes CSASESYNEQFF.

This clone was recorded at least ten times. CDR3 in amino acids: CASSPTGLAYEQFF. DNA for the CDR3: TGTGCCAGCTCACCAACGGGGCTAGCCTATGAGCAGTTCTTC. The rearrangement uses TRBV18 and TRBJ2-1; D is tentatively TRBD1 or TRBD2 (5 bases each). The germline V and J ends were trimmed by 2 bases and 8 bases, with 13 bases remaining between them. CDR3 length: 14 amino acids. Germline assignment: CDR1 KGHSH and CDR2 LQKENI.

This clone was found many times. It may be a read error: a sequence one base away is much more abundant. The rearrangement uses TRBV6-2 or TRBV6-3 and TRBJ1-5; a weak D match, TRBD1 (5 bases). Germline values: CDR1 MNHEY, CDR2 SVGEGT. V lost 6 bases, J lost 5 bases, and 23 bases lay in between. This CDR3 region has 17 residues. The CDR3 protein is CASRSLQVQVKYQPQHF. CDR3 sequence (DNA): TGTGCCAGCAGGTCCCTACAGGTGCAGGTTAAGTATCAGCCCCAGCATTTT.

Comments on this clone: The conserved phenylalanine or tryptophan is not found at the CDR3 terminus, so this likely reflects a read error. The CDR3 loop reads CASSISETGPSYEQYL. DNA of the CDR3: TGTGCCAGTAGTATAAGTGAAACAGGGCCTAGCTACGAGCAGTACCTC. The rearrangement joins TRBV19 to TRBJ2-7; a possible D gene is TRBD1 (6 bases). The CDR3 extends over 16 amino acids. Germline CDR1 LNHDA, CDR2 SQIVND (reference sequence). Between the trimmed V and J ends, which lost 2 bases and 3 bases, there was a span of 17 bases.

By frequency in the sample, this clone is medium-sized. This chain connects TRBV6-1 to TRBJ2-7; tentatively, D is TRBD2 (6 bases). V lost 1 base, J lost 7 bases, and 14 bases lay in between. The CDR3 sequence is 14 residues long. Germline V gene sequence: CDR1 MNHNS, CDR2 SASEGT. CDR3 loop: CASSEVGHGGEQYF. CDR3 nucleotides: TGTGCCAGCAGTGAAGTTGGGCACGGGGGAGAGCAGTACTTC.

By its share, this clone is medium-sized. This rearrangement joins TRBV28 to TRBJ2-7; 9 bases line up with TRBD1. J lost 0 bases, V lost 5 bases, and 11 bases had no gene match. Germline V gives CDR1 MDHEN, CDR2 SYDVKM. The CDR3 has 17 residues. The CDR3 loop reads CASSSPGTGSLSYEQYF. CDR3 DNA sequence: TGTGCCAGCAGTAGTCCCGGGACAGGGTCCCTCTCCTACGAGCAGTACTTC. Variable domain in full (rest from reference TRBV28 and TRBJ2-7): DVKVTQSSRYLVKRTGEKVFLECVQDMDHENMFWYRQDPGLGLRLIYFSYDVKMKEKGDIPEGYSVSREKKERFSLILESASTNQTSMYLCASSSPGTGSLSYEQYFGPGTRLTVT.

The table lists this clone with many counts. The chain links TRBV7-3 to TRBJ2-3; the D call may be TRBD1 or TRBD2 (5 bases each). The V gene lost 3 bases and the J gene lost 5 bases, with 15 bases spanning the gap. This CDR3 is 15 amino acids long. The germline gives CDR1 SGHTA, CDR2 FQGTGA. The CDR3 DNA sequence: TGTGCCAGCAGCTTCGGGACCACACACCGAGATACGCAGTATTTT. Translating it yields CASSFGTTHRDTQYF.

This clone was seen at least ten times. J is TRBJ2-1 and V is TRBV9; 12 bases line up with TRBD2. This CDR3 comprises 16 residues. Germline loops: CDR1 SGDLS, CDR2 YYNGEE. The ends lost 0 bases at V and 9 bases at J; junction bases unmatched: 7. CDR3 protein: CASSVGLAGVSSEQFF. The CDR3 DNA is TGTGCCAGCAGCGTAGGACTAGCGGGAGTTTCTAGTGAGCAGTTCTTC. Full variable domain (missing parts from reference TRBV9 and TRBJ2-1): DSGVTQTPKHLITATGQRVTLRCSPRSGDLSVYWYQQSLDQGLQFLIQYYNGEERAKGNILERFSAQQFPDLHSELNLSSLELGDSALYFCASSVGLAGVSSEQFFGPGTRLTVL.

A few counts support this clone. CDR3 in amino acids: CASSWAAYEQYF. CDR3 in DNA: TGTGCCAGCAGTTGGGCTGCCTACGAGCAGTACTTC. The J gene is TRBJ2-7, the V gene TRBV27; D ambiguous. Trimming stripped 4 bases from V and 2 bases from J, with 6 bases between. Germline V gene lookup returns CDR1 MNHEY and CDR2 SMNVEV (reference sequence). CDR3 length: 12 amino acids.

This clone appeared many times. This chain joins TRBV19 and TRBJ2-1, with 9 bases that match TRBD1. Germline trimming cut 7 bases from V and 9 bases from J; bases unmatched to any gene: 10. There are 14 residues in the CDR3. Germline loops: CDR1 LNHDA, CDR2 SQIVND (reference sequence). The CDR3 is CASNRDRASIEQFF. CDR3 nucleotide sequence: TGTGCCAGTAACCGGGACAGGGCTTCGATTGAGCAGTTCTTC.

The chain links TRBV6-1 to TRBJ1-1; possibly TRBD1 for D (5 bases). Per germline, CDR1 MNHNS and CDR2 SASEGT. The CDR3 length is 13 residues. Between the trimmed V and J ends, which lost 3 bases and 1 base, there was a span of 6 bases. The CDR3 DNA reads as TGTGCCAGCAGTGACGGACAGAACACTGAAGCTTTCTTT. Its translation: CASSDGQNTEAFF.

The sample holds many counts of this clone. This chain links TRBV7-9 with TRBJ2-1, with D uncertain. V was clipped by 10 bases and J by 5 bases, with 12 bases between them. The CDR3 sequence is 12 residues long. Germline V gene sequence: CDR1 SEHNR, CDR2 FQNEAQ (reference sequence). The CDR3 protein is CATIPLNNEQFF. DNA of the CDR3: TGTGCCACCATACCTCTAAACAATGAGCAGTTCTTC.

This clone was seen only a few times. The CDR3 end shows no conserved phenylalanine or tryptophan, and so a read error is likely. The chain is built from TRBV6-1 and TRBJ1-6, with D perhaps matching TRBD1 (5 bases). Germline V gives CDR1 MNHNS, CDR2 SASEGT. The CDR3 runs 13 residues. V was pared by 7 bases and J by 9 bases, with 13 bases between. The CDR3 spells CASNEGVGSPLHL. The CDR3 coding sequence is TGTGCCAGCAACGAAGGGGTGGGTTCACCCCTCCACCTT.

V usage is TRBV11-2 and J usage is TRBJ2-7; D remains ambiguous. CDR1 SGHAT and CDR2 FQNNGV come from the germline V gene. This CDR3 has 13 residues. Trimming removed 4 bases from V and 3 bases from J, with 10 bases in between. The CDR3 spells CASSSEVLYEQYF. The CDR3 DNA reads as TGTGCCAGCAGCTCAGAGGTCCTCTACGAGCAGTACTTC. The whole variable domain, filled in from reference TRBV11-2 and TRBJ2-7, reads EAGVAQSPRYKIIEKRQSVAFWCNPISGHATLYWYQQILGQGPKLLIQFQNNGVVDDSQLPKDRFSAERLKGVDSTLKIQPAKLEDSAVYLCASSSEVLYEQYFGPGTRLTVT.

This clone was seen many times. The V call is TRBV6-2 or TRBV6-3, the J call TRBJ2-3; D perhaps matches TRBD2 (5 bases). The V gene lost 5 bases and the J gene lost 0 bases, with 12 bases spanning the gap. Per the germline V gene, CDR1 is MNHEY and CDR2 is SVGEGT. The CDR3 runs to 15 residues. The CDR3 loop is CASSRTEASTDTQYF. CDR3 in DNA: TGTGCCAGCAGTCGGACTGAAGCTAGCACAGATACGCAGTATTTT.

The chain is built from TRBV4-1 and TRBJ2-7; 7 bases fit TRBD2. Germline V gives CDR1 MGHRA, CDR2 YSYEKL. Trimming took 0 bases from V and 2 from J; bases not matched to a gene: 7. CDR3 length equals 16 residues. The CDR3 reads CASSQDRSSGTYEQYF. The CDR3 coding sequence is TGCGCCAGCAGCCAAGATCGGTCTAGCGGTACCTACGAGCAGTACTTC.

Only a few counts were recorded for this clone. A much larger clone lies a single base off, so this may be a read error. This chain links TRBV29-1 with TRBJ1-1, with 7 nucleotides matching TRBD1. Germline V gene lookup returns CDR1 SQVTM and CDR2 ANQGSEA. The CDR3 consists of 16 residues. The CDR3 region is CSFDLWGVGGWTEAFF. Written as DNA, the CDR3 is TGCAGCTTTGACCTCTGGGGGGTAGGGGGCTGGACTGAAGCTTTCTTT.

As concerns this clone: This sequence may be a read error, since a much larger clone differs from it by one base. V usage is TRBV5-1 and J usage is TRBJ2-5, with 11 bases that match TRBD2. V trimming: 0 bases; J trimming: 5 bases; junction bases outside the gene matches: 6. The germline V gene has CDR1 SGHRS and CDR2 YFSETQ. This CDR3 region has 16 residues. CDR3 in amino acids: CASSLALAGGHETQYF. The CDR3 nucleotides read TGCGCCAGCAGCTTGGCTTTAGCGGGAGGGCATGAGACCCAGTACTTC.

V is TRBV6-1 and J is TRBJ1-4; 7 bases are shared with TRBD1. There are 18 residues in the CDR3. Germline V gene lookup returns CDR1 MNHNS and CDR2 SASEGT. V was clipped by 0 bases and J by 0 bases; unmatched bases: 7. The CDR3 sequence is CASSEAPTGPPTNEKLFF. The CDR3 DNA reads as TGTGCCAGCAGTGAAGCGCCGACAGGGCCCCCAACTAATGAAAAACTGTTTTTT.